The 26 T cell receptor beta chains reported below all come from one sample, sequenced in a study of T cells expressing NK-cell markers. TCRdb derives one entry per CDR3 protein from the 5' RACE reads, leaving out DNA. This sample's table has about 260,000 distinct CDR3 sequences. The source material was blood T cells: a sorted CD56 or NKG2C T cell subset, CD4+ or CD8+ T cells, or bulk PBMC T cells (not recorded which). The receptor source for this set is a woman between 18 and 70 years old in good health.

V is TRBV20-1 and J is TRBJ2-5. CDR3 length: 15 residues. Germline V gene sequence: CDR1 DFQATT, CDR2 SNEGSKA (reference sequence). The CDR3 sequence: CSARESTWGLRTQYF.

CDR3: CSAPPGTVSYEQYF. V usage is TRBV20-1 and J usage is TRBJ2-7; checking the TCRdb D call of TRBD1 is not possible without DNA. Germline CDR1 and CDR2: DFQATT and SNEGSKA (reference sequence). The CDR3 contains 14 residues.

The chain employs TRBV4-2 and TRBJ2-7. Per the germline V gene, CDR1 is LGHNA and CDR2 is YNFKEQ. The CDR3 has 12 residues. CDR3 region: CASSQDSYEQYF.

The chain's CDR3 is CAISWTSGYEQYF. The chain couples TRBV10-3 to TRBJ2-7; TCRdb indicates TRBD2, and absent DNA this call remains unverified. Germline CDR1 and CDR2: ENHRY and SYGVKD. CDR3 size: 13 residues.

The chain has TRBV21-1 and TRBJ2-5; as DNA is missing, the TRBD1 call by TCRdb cannot be tested. TRBV21-1 is a documented pseudogene. The length of the CDR3 is 15 residues. The CDR3 loop is CASSKARRGGETQYF.

The rearrangement links TRBV5-1 to TRBJ2-1; TCRdb proposes TRBD1, but this gene call is untestable without DNA. Germline CDR1 and CDR2: SGHRS and YFSETQ. CDR3 size: 16 residues. CDR3 residues: CASSLARDRDYNEQFF.

This chain links TRBV2 with TRBJ2-6. Germline V gene sequence: CDR1 SNHLY, CDR2 FYNNEI. The CDR3 loop spans 16 amino acids. The CDR3 protein is CASSPFWTSGANVLTF. The variable domain in full, with the rest retrieved from reference TRBV2 and TRBJ2-6, is EPEVTQTPSHQVTQMGQEVILRCVPISNHLYFYWYRQILGQKVEFLVSFYNNEISEKSEIFDDQFSVERPDGSNFTLKIRSTKLEDSAMYFCASSPFWTSGANVLTFGAGSRLTVL.

The chain has TRBV29-1 and TRBJ2-3. The CDR3 extends over 13 amino acids. Germline-derived CDR1 and CDR2 are SQVTM and ANQGSEA. CDR3 amino acids: CSVDIQAVDTQYF.

The V gene is TRBV5-6, the J gene TRBJ1-2; TCRdb selects TRBD1, and the lack of DNA leaves this call unchecked. CDR1 and CDR2 (germline): SGHDT, YYEEEE. CDR3 length: 12 residues. The CDR3 reads CASSGTVHGYTF. Together with reference TRBV5-6 and TRBJ1-2, the CDR3 gives the full variable domain: DAGVTQSPTHLIKTRGQQVTLRCSPKSGHDTVSWYQQALGQGPQFIFQYYEEEERQRGNFPDRFSGHQFPNYSSELNVNALLLGDSALYLCASSGTVHGYTFGSGTRLTVV.

The chain joins TRBV5-1 to TRBJ2-2. Per germline, CDR1 SGHRS and CDR2 YFSETQ. The CDR3 extends over 13 amino acids. The CDR3 sequence: CASNRIDTGELFF.

V gene TRBV20-1 combines with J gene TRBJ2-3; TCRdb gives TRBD1 as the D gene, but with no DNA this cannot be confirmed. The CDR3 totals 14 residues. CDR1 and CDR2 (germline): DFQATT, SNEGSKA (reference sequence). CDR3 protein: CSASGGGGHDTQYF.

The chain combines TRBV7-2 with TRBJ2-7; TCRdb's D gene call, TRBD1, goes unchecked for lack of DNA. Per the germline V gene, CDR1 is SGHTA and CDR2 is FQGNSA. This CDR3 spans 12 amino acids. The CDR3 loop reads CASSLDRAEQYF.

The gene calls are TRBV12-3 or TRBV12-4 and TRBJ1-1. The CDR3 contains 16 residues. CDR3 residues: CASSYFGRAGVPEAFF.

V usage is TRBV10-3 and J usage is TRBJ1-6; with no DNA, the TCRdb D assignment of TRBD1 cannot be verified. Per germline, CDR1 ENHRY and CDR2 SYGVKD. The CDR3 runs 13 residues. CDR3: CATNRDSNSPLHF.

This chain uses TRBV5-5 with TRBJ2-1; there is no DNA to check the TCRdb D call of TRBD2. This CDR3 spans 17 amino acids. Per the germline V gene, CDR1 is SGHKS and CDR2 is YYEKEE (reference sequence). The CDR3 sequence is CASSLAASGGASREQFF.

The chain recombines TRBV5-1 with TRBJ1-2. The CDR3 extends over 13 amino acids. CDR1 SGHRS and CDR2 YFSETQ come from the germline V gene. Here the CDR3 reads CASSLAEIYGYTF. The full variable domain, with the rest looked up from reference TRBV5-1 and TRBJ1-2, is KAGVTQTPRYLIKTRGQQVTLSCSPISGHRSVSWYQQTPGQGLQFLFEYFSETQRNKGNFPGRFSGRQFSNSRSEMNVSTLELGDSALYLCASSLAEIYGYTFGSGTRLTVV.

This rearrangement joins TRBV11-2 to TRBJ2-1; without DNA, the TCRdb call of TRBD1 cannot be checked. Looked up from germline, CDR1 is SGHAT and CDR2 is FQNNGV. This CDR3 spans 16 amino acids. The CDR3 loop reads CASSTWDISTHDEQFF.

This chain uses TRBV7-2 with TRBJ1-1; no DNA is available, so the TRBD1 call from TCRdb remains unchecked. The CDR3 consists of 14 residues. The germline V gene has CDR1 SGHTA and CDR2 FQGNSA. Here the CDR3 reads CASSLRRGRAEAFF.

The chain recombines TRBV24-1 with TRBJ1-5. The CDR3 consists of 12 residues. Germline V lookup: CDR1 KGHDR, CDR2 SFDVKD. The CDR3 is CATAESNQPQHF.

CDR3 in amino acids: CASNPGDSYNSPLHF. The chain has TRBV7-2 and TRBJ1-6. This CDR3 region has 15 residues. CDR1 and CDR2 (germline): SGHTA, FQGNSA.

This chain joins TRBV4-1 and TRBJ2-5; TCRdb gives TRBD2 as the D gene, but with no DNA this cannot be confirmed. CDR1 is MGHRA, CDR2 YSYEKL, per germline. CDR3 length: 15 amino acids. CDR3 amino acids: CASRGTAISQETQYF.

This chain connects TRBV5-1 to TRBJ2-7. Germline V lookup: CDR1 SGHRS, CDR2 YFSETQ. This CDR3 comprises 15 residues. The CDR3 region is CASSAGTGVSTEQYF.

The V and J genes are TRBV20-1 and TRBJ1-1; TCRdb's D gene call, TRBD1, goes unchecked for lack of DNA. Germline CDR1 is DFQATT and CDR2 is SNEGSKA (reference sequence). The CDR3 is made up of 18 amino acids. CDR3 residues: CSARAPSGQGVRSTEAFF.

The V and J genes are TRBV5-1 and TRBJ2-1; TCRdb lists TRBD2, though no DNA is available to test this call. The CDR3 loop spans 15 amino acids. Germline V lookup: CDR1 SGHRS, CDR2 YFSETQ. The CDR3 protein is CASSLTSGTGNEQFF.

The chain employs TRBV6-1 and TRBJ2-1; TCRdb's D gene call, TRBD2, goes unchecked for lack of DNA. This CDR3 is 15 amino acids long. CDR1 is MNHNS and CDR2 is SASEGT in the germline V gene. This chain's CDR3 is CASSRLAGGQDEQFF.

The chain combines TRBV5-6 with TRBJ2-3; TCRdb's D call of TRBD1 is untestable without DNA. The CDR3 has 16 residues. Germline V CDR1 and CDR2: SGHDT, YYEEEE. The CDR3 here is CASSLVVRGSTDTQYF. The whole variable domain, filled in from reference TRBV5-6 and TRBJ2-3, reads DAGVTQSPTHLIKTRGQQVTLRCSPKSGHDTVSWYQQALGQGPQFIFQYYEEEERQRGNFPDRFSGHQFPNYSSELNVNALLLGDSALYLCASSLVVRGSTDTQYFGPGTRLTVL.